The T cell receptor beta chain described here comes from a study of cytomegalovirus exposure and HLA in healthy donors. Across the study: Earlier findings included some 100 million unique TCR beta sequences obtained from about 179 million T cells.

Vbeta (60) and Jbeta (13) primers were used in the PCR. Clones were read by immunoSEQ multiplex PCR, and TCRdb kept only the in-frame ones, dropping some. The repertoire table contains some 75,000 clones. With respect to this clone: Its antigen is unknown.

Whole-study results and caveats: In terms of immune exposure information, only CMV serostatus was available.

All the people who gave samples were healthy bone marrow donors. Nominally healthy donors provided the samples, though records likely missed some immune exposures. Germline CDR1 MGHDK, CDR2 SYGVNS. The CDR3 extends over 12 amino acids. V lost 4 bases to trimming and J lost 9 bases, with 10 bases between them. The sample was PBMCs. This sequence joins TRBV25-1 and TRBJ2-1; D is undetermined. This receptor was obtained from a man aged 35 to 55 in good health and CMV-seronegative. The CDR3 is CASSVVSGEQFF. Written as DNA, the CDR3 is TGTGCCAGCAGTGTAGTTTCGGGTGAGCAGTTCTTC.